This passage covers 10 T cell receptor beta chains from one sample sequenced in a study of CD4 and CD8 cells across lung adenocarcinoma regions. In TCRdb, the PCR reads were re-called with MiXCR into one record per CDR3 protein. The table lists 2,400 or so distinct CDR3 sequences, 51% of them singletons. Sequenced sample: CD4+ T cells from the center of a lung tumor. Receptors originate from a female donor with lung adenocarcinoma. The CD4 and CD8 labels of this study may be unreliable.

This chain connects TRBV6-1 to TRBJ1-3, with TRBD1 matching 7 bases. This CDR3 has 16 amino acids. Germline V gene lookup returns CDR1 MNHNS and CDR2 SASEGT. Trimming at V came to 6 bases and at J to 0 bases, leaving 8 bases not matched to a gene. CDR3 amino acids: CASRRRQGTSGNTIYF. DNA for the CDR3: TGTGCCAGCAGGCGCCGACAGGGTACCTCTGGAAACACCATATATTTT.

The chain joins TRBV10-2 to TRBJ2-3; TRBD2 matches 11 bases. The V segment lost 3 bases and the J segment 1 base; nucleotides outside the gene matches: 6. The CDR3 contains 17 residues. Germline CDR1 and CDR2: WSHSY and SAAADI. CDR3 DNA sequence: TGCGCCAGCAGTGATTCCCGACTAGCGGGACGCACAGATACGCAGTATTTT. Encoded protein: CASSDSRLAGRTDTQYF.

This clonotype was observed a handful of times. This chain joins TRBV4-2 and TRBJ2-1; the D gene is possibly TRBD2 (6 bases). The V gene lost 0 bases and the J gene lost 0 bases, with 12 bases spanning the gap. Germline V gene data show CDR1 as LGHNA and CDR2 as YNFKEQ. The CDR3 loop spans 17 amino acids. The CDR3, as DNA: TGTGCCAGCAGCCAAGAATGGCGGGGCAGCTCCTACAATGAGCAGTTCTTC. It yields the protein CASSQEWRGSSYNEQFF.

As regards this clonotype: It is unclear where the CDR3 begins or ends on the DNA, so no DNA is shown, and the CDR3 is as TCRdb lists it. The chain joins TRBV10-2 to TRBJ2-3; no DNA check was done on the table's D call, TRBD1. CDR1 and CDR2 (germline): WSHSY, SAAADI. The CDR3 extends over 18 residues, inclusive of both ends. CDR3: CASSEVGGGARGPETQYF.

The rearrangement uses TRBV6-1 and TRBJ2-1, with D perhaps TRBD1 (8 bases). Gene TRBJ2-7 matches the end of the DNA better, so the J call may be wrong. The CDR3 has 13 residues. The germline V gene encodes CDR1 MNHNS and CDR2 SASEGT. The CDR3 DNA is TGTGCCAGCGGGAGGGGACAGGAGTACGAGCAGTACTTC. Translating it yields CASGRGQEYEQYF.

This clonotype is labeled as large. This chain links TRBV6-5 with TRBJ2-5; D is undetermined. V was clipped by 2 bases and J by 2 bases, with 12 bases between them. CDR1 is MNHEY, CDR2 SVGAGI, per germline. This CDR3 is built from 15 residues. The CDR3 DNA is TGTGCCAGCAGTTACGTAGCATACAATCAAGAGACCCAGTACTTC. Protein: CASSYVAYNQETQYF.

Within the sample, this clonotype is medium-sized. CDR3 residues: CASSGGRSSETQYF. CDR3 nucleotides: TGTGCCAGCAGTGGGGGGAGGTCTTCAGAGACCCAGTACTTC. The chain joins TRBV25-1 to TRBJ2-5; maybe TRBD2 (6 bases). CDR3 length: 14 amino acids. Germline V lookup: CDR1 MGHDK, CDR2 SYGVNS. V was trimmed by 4 bases and J by 4 bases, leaving 13 bases between them.

The table lists this clonotype with a count of one. The chain links TRBV12-5 to TRBJ2-5, with D perhaps matching TRBD1 (6 bases). The assigned J gene may be wrong: the sequence end matches TRBJ2-7 better. Germline V gene data show CDR1 as LGHNT and CDR2 as FRNRAP. This CDR3 is 14 amino acids long. The CDR3 region is CASGPRQVWCEQYF. CDR3 nucleotide sequence: TGTGCTAGTGGACCGAGACAGGTATGGTGCGAGCAGTACTTC.

The rearrangement uses TRBV10-2 and TRBJ2-5; 9 positions agree with TRBD2. Trimming took 2 bases from V and 1 from J; bases not matched to a gene: 11. The CDR3 extends over 18 amino acids. From germline, CDR1 is WSHSY and CDR2 SAAADI. The CDR3, as DNA: TGCGCCAGCAGTGAGGCGGGGGGGGGAGCCGGTGGCCAAGAGACCCAGTACTTC. It translates to CASSEAGGGAGGQETQYF.

The chain joins TRBV24-1 to TRBJ2-3; 12 bases align to TRBD2. The V segment lost 3 bases and the J segment 7 bases; nucleotides outside the gene matches: 10. In germline, CDR1 is KGHDR, CDR2 SFDVKD. The CDR3 is 17 amino acids. CDR3 protein: CATSDPGLAGGPYTQYF. The CDR3 DNA is TGTGCCACCAGTGATCCCGGGCTAGCGGGAGGGCCTTATACGCAGTATTTT.